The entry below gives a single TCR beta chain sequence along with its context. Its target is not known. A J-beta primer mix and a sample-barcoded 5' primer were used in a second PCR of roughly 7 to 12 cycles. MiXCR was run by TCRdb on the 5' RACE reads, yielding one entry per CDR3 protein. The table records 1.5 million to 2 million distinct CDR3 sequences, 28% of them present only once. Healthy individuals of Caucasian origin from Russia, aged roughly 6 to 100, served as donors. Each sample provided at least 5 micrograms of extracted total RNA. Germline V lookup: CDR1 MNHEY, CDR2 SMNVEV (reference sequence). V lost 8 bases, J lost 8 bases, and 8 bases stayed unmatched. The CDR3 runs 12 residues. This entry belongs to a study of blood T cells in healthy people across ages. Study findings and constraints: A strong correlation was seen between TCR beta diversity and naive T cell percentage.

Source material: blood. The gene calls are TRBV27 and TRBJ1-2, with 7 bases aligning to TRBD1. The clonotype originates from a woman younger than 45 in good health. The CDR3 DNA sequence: TGTGCCAGCTCGGACAGGTCTAACGGCTACACCTTC. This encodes CASSDRSNGYTF.